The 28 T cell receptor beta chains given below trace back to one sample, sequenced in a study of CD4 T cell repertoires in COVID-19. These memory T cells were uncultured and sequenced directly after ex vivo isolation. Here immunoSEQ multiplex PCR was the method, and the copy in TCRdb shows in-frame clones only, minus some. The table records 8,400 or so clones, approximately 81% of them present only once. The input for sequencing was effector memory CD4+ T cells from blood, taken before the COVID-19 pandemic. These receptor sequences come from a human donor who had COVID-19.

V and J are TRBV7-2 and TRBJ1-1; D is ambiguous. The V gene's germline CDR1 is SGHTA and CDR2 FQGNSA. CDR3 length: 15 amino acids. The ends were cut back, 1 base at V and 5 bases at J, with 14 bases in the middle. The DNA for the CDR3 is TGTGCCAGCAGCTTAGGGCCGGGAGTGGGGACTGAAGCTTTCTTT. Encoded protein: CASSLGPGVGTEAFF.

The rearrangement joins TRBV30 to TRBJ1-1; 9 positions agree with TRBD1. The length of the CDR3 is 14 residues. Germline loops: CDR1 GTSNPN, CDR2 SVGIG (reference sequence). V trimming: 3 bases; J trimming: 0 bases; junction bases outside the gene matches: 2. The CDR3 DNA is TGTGCCTGGAGAGGGACAGGGATGAACACTGAAGCTTTCTTT. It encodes CAWRGTGMNTEAFF.

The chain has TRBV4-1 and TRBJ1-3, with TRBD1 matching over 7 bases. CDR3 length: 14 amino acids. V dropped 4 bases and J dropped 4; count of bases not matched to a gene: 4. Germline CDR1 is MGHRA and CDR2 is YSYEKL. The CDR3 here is CASSRKGAGNTIYF. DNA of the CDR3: TGCGCCAGCAGCCGAAAGGGGGCGGGAAACACCATATATTTT.

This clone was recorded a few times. CDR3 DNA sequence: TGTGCCAGCAGCTCCCGGGAAGGGGGCTATGGTGAAGCTTTCTTT. Residues: CASSSREGGYGEAFF. This chain links TRBV9 with TRBJ1-1; 7 bases are shared with TRBD1. Germline CDR1 reads SGDLS; CDR2 reads YYNGEE. V dropped 4 bases and J dropped 7; count of bases not matched to a gene: 13. The CDR3 contains 15 residues.

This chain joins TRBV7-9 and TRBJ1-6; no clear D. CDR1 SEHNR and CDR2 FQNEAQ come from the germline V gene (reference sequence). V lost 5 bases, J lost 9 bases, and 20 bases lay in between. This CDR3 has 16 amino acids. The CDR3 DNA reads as TGTGCCAGCAGCCTGGGTACCGGGTCCCCCAGTTCACCCCTCCACTTT. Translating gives CASSLGTGSPSSPLHF.

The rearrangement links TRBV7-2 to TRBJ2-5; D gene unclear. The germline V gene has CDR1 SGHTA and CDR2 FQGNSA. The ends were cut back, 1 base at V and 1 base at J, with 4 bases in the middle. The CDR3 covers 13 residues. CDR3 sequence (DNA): TGTGCCAGCAGCTTAGAACTCCAAGAGACCCAGTACTTC. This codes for CASSLELQETQYF.

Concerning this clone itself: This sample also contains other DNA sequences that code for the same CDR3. As DNA, the CDR3 is TGTGCCAGCAGCTCGGGGGGGTCCTACAATGAGCAGTTCTTC. Its translation is CASSSGGSYNEQFF. The rearrangement uses TRBV11-3 and TRBJ2-1; 8 bases map to TRBD2. The CDR3 contains 14 residues. The ends lost 4 bases at V and 1 base at J; junction bases unmatched: 0. The V gene's germline CDR1 is SGHNT and CDR2 YENEEA.

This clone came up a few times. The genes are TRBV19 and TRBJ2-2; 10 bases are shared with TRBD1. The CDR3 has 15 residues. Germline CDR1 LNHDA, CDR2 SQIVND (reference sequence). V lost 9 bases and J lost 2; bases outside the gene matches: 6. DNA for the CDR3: TGTGCCAGCAAAAGGACAGGGGGTAACACCGGGGAGCTGTTTTTT. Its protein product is CASKRTGGNTGELFF.

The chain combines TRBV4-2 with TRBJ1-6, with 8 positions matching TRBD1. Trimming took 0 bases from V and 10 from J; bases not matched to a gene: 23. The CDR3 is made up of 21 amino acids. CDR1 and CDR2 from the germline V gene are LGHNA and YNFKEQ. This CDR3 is CASSQDMFATPQQGVGSPLHF. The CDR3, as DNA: TGTGCCAGCAGCCAAGATATGTTTGCAACTCCCCAACAGGGGGTGGGATCACCCCTCCACTTT.

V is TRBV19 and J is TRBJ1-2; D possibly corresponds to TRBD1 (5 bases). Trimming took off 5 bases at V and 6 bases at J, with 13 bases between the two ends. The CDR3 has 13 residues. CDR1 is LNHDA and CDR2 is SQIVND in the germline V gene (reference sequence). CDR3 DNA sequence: TGTGCCAGTAGTGAAACAGGAATGGATGGCTACACCTTC. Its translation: CASSETGMDGYTF.

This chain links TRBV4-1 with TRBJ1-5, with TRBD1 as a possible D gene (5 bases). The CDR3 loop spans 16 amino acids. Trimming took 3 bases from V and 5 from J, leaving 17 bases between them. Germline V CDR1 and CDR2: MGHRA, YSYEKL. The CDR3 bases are TGCGCCAGCAGCCATCCTAAGGGGCTCACCGATCAGCCCCAGCATTTT. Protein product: CASSHPKGLTDQPQHF.

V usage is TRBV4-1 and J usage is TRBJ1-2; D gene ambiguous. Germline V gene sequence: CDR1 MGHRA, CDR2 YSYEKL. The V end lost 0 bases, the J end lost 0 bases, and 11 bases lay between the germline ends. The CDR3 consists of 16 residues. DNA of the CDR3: TGCGCCAGCAGCCAAGAAATTACCGCGTCTAACTATGGCTACACCTTC. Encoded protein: CASSQEITASNYGYTF.

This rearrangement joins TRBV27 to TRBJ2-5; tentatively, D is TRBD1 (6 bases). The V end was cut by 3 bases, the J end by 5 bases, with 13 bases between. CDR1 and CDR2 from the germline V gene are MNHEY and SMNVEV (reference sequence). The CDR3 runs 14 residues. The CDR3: CASSFQGSSETQYF. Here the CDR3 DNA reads TGTGCCAGCAGTTTTCAGGGGTCTTCCGAGACCCAGTACTTC.

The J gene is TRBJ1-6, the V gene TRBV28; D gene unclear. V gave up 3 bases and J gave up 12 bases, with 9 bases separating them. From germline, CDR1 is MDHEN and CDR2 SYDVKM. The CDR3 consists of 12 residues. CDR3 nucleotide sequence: TGTGCCAGCAGTTTTGTTGGCCTACCCCTCCACTTT. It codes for CASSFVGLPLHF.

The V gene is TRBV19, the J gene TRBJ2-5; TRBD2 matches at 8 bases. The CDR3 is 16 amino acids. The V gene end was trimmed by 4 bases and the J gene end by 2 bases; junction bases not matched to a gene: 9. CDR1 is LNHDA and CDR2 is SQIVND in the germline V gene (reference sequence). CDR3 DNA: TGTGCCAGTAGTACCCAACTAGCGGCCCTTCAAGAGACCCAGTACTTC. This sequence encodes CASSTQLAALQETQYF.

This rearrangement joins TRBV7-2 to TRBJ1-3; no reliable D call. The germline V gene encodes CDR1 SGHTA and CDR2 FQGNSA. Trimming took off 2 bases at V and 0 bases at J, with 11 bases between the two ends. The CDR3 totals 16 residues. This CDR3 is CASSLMARNSGNTIYF. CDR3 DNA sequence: TGTGCCAGCAGCTTAATGGCCAGGAACTCTGGAAACACCATATATTTT.

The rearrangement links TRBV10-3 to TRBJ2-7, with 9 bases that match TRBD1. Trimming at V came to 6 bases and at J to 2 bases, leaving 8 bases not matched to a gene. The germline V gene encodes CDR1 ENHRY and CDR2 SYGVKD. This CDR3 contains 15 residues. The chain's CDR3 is CAISLLRQGAYEQYF. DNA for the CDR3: TGTGCCATCAGCTTATTAAGACAGGGGGCCTACGAGCAGTACTTC.

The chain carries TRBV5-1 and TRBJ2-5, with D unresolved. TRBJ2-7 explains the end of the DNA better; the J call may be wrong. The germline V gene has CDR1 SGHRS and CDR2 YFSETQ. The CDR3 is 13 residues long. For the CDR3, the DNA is TGCGCCAGCAGCTTGGCGAGTCTCTACGAGCAGTACTTC. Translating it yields CASSLASLYEQYF.

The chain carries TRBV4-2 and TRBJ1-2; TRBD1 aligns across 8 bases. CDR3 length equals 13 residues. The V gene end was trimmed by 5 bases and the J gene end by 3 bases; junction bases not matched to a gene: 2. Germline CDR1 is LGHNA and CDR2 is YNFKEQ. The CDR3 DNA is TGTGCCAGCAGCTTGGGACAGGACTATGGCTACACCTTC. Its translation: CASSLGQDYGYTF.

The CDR3 sequence is CASSPGGPNEQFF. The CDR3 DNA reads as TGTGCCAGCAGTCCCGGGGGGCCTAATGAGCAGTTCTTC. The genes are TRBV28 and TRBJ2-1, with D possibly matching TRBD2 (7 bases). CDR1 and CDR2 (germline): MDHEN, SYDVKM. This CDR3 region has 13 residues. V lost 5 bases, J lost 7 bases, and 12 bases lay in between.

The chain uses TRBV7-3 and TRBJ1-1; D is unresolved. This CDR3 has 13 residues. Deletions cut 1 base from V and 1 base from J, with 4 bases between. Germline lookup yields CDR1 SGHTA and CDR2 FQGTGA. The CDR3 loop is CASSLSRNTEAFF. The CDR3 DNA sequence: TGTGCCAGCAGCTTAAGCAGGAACACTGAAGCTTTCTTT.

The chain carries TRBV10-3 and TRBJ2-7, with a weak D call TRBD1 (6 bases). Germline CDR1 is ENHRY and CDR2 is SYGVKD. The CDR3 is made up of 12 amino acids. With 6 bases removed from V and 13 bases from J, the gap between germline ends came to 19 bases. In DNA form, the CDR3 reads TGTGCCATCAGCGCTCCCCCAGGGGAAGGATACTTC. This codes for CAISAPPGEGYF.

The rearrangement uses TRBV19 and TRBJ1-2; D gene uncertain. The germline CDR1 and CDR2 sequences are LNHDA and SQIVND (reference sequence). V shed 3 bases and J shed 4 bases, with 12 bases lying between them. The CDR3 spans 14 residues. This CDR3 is CASSIPGKGYGYTF. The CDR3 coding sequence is TGTGCCAGTAGTATTCCGGGAAAGGGCTATGGCTACACCTTC.

The CDR3 loop is CASSPQGQRTDTQYF. CDR3 coding DNA: TGTGCCAGCAGCCCCCAGGGACAGCGCACAGATACGCAGTATTTT. The chain links TRBV7-8 to TRBJ2-3; 7 nucleotides line up with TRBD1. V gave up 5 bases and J gave up 1 base; unmatched junction bases: 6. The CDR3 is made up of 15 amino acids. Germline V gene data show CDR1 as SGHVS and CDR2 as FQNEAQ.

The CDR3 spells CASSLVAPNTEAFF. CDR3 DNA: TGTGCCAGCAGCTTAGTGGCACCGAACACTGAAGCTTTCTTT. This chain links TRBV5-8 with TRBJ1-1; D is unresolved. Trimming pared 2 bases from V and 1 base from J, leaving 9 bases between. Germline V lookup: CDR1 SGHTS, CDR2 YDEGEE. The CDR3 is 14 residues long. The full variable domain, rest sourced from reference TRBV5-8 and TRBJ1-1, is EAGVTQSPTHLIKTRGQQATLRCSPISGHTSVYWYQQALGLGLQFLLWYDEGEERNRGNFPPRFSGRQFPNYSSELNVNALELEDSALYLCASSLVAPNTEAFFGQGTRLTVV.

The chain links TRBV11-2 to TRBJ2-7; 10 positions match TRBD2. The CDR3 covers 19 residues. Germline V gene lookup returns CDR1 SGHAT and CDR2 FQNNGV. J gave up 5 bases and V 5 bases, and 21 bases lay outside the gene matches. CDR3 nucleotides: TGTGCCAGCAGCACTCGGGGGCCGAGGGCTAGCGGGAGAGTAGACGAGCAGTACTTC. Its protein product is CASSTRGPRASGRVDEQYF.

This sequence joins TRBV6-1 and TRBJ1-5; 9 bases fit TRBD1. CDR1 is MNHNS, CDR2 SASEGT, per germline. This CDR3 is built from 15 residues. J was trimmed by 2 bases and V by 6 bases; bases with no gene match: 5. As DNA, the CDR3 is TGTGCCAGCAGAAGGGACAGGGTGGGCAATCAGCCCCAGCATTTT. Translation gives CASRRDRVGNQPQHF.

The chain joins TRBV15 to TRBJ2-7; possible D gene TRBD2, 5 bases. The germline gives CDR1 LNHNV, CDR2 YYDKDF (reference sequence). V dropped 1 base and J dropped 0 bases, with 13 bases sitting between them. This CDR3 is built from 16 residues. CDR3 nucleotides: TGTGCCACCAGCAGAGCCGGGGAGTTAAGCTCCTACGAGCAGTACTTC. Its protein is CATSRAGELSSYEQYF.